This T cell receptor beta chain appears in the sequencing data of a study of T cells in localized non-small cell lung cancer. On this clone itself: The target antigen is unknown.

Only in-frame clones appear in the TCRdb table, and some are missing; sequencing was by immunoSEQ multiplex PCR. The sample carries 30,000 to 35,000 clones, roughly 90% recorded once. General study points: Clonality peaked in uninvolved adjacent lung rather than tumor.

CDR1 is SGHKS, CDR2 YYEKEE, per germline (reference sequence). The CDR3 is 14 amino acids. V was clipped by 3 bases and J by 2 bases, with 12 bases between them. Sequencing used peripheral blood mononuclear cells, obtained before any cancer treatment. The chain has TRBV5-5 and TRBJ2-7; D not resolved. This sequence originates from a female donor older than 55 with stage II lung adenocarcinoma. CDR3 sequence: CASSSDLATYEQYF. The CDR3 DNA reads TGTGCCAGCAGCTCCGACTTGGCTACCTACGAGCAGTACTTC.